These 28 T cell receptor beta chains originate from one sample sequenced in a study of blood T cell repertoires in COVID-19. The table came from immunoSEQ multiplex PCR; TCRdb's copy has only in-frame clones and leaves some out. The sample consists of 150,000 to 200,000 clones, 81% of them appearing once. The sequencing sample was made of peripheral blood. These receptor sequences come from a man aged 55 to 70 with active or convalescent COVID-19.

J is TRBJ1-2 and V is TRBV7-9, with 8 bases fitting TRBD1. CDR1 is SEHNR and CDR2 is FQNEAQ in the germline V gene (reference sequence). This CDR3 spans 13 amino acids. V shed 5 bases, J shed 4 bases, and the junction held 3 bases outside the gene matches. The CDR3 is CASSLGTGYGYTF. The CDR3 DNA is TGTGCCAGCAGCCTAGGGACAGGCTATGGCTACACCTTC.

This chain connects TRBV7-9 to TRBJ2-7, with TRBD2 matching 13 bases. Germline CDR1 reads SEHNR; CDR2 reads FQNEAQ (reference sequence). CDR3 length: 16 residues. V lost 4 bases, J lost 1 base, and 4 bases stayed unmatched. DNA of the CDR3: TGTGCCAGCAGCTCGGGACTAGCGGGACCTTCCTACGAGCAGTACTTC. Translation gives CASSSGLAGPSYEQYF.

The chain couples TRBV6-5 to TRBJ1-5; D is unresolved. Trimming cost V 6 bases and J 3 bases, with 12 bases left between them. This CDR3 comprises 14 residues. Germline V lookup: CDR1 MNHEY, CDR2 SVGAGI. DNA of the CDR3: TGTGCCAGCAGGTCGGGAGGGTACAATCAGCCCCAGCATTTT. Its translation is CASRSGGYNQPQHF.

The V call is TRBV28, the J call TRBJ1-1, with D tentatively TRBD1 (6 bases). Trimming took 6 bases from V and 1 from J, leaving 12 bases between them. The CDR3 covers 14 residues. In germline, CDR1 is MDHEN, CDR2 SYDVKM. The CDR3 loop reads CASSQETGNTEAFF. As DNA, the CDR3 is TGTGCCAGCAGCCAAGAGACAGGGAACACTGAAGCTTTCTTT. Full variable domain (missing parts from reference TRBV28 and TRBJ1-1): DVKVTQSSRYLVKRTGEKVFLECVQDMDHENMFWYRQDPGLGLRLIYFSYDVKMKEKGDIPEGYSVSREKKERFSLILESASTNQTSMYLCASSQETGNTEAFFGQGTRLTVV.

The chain has TRBV6-5 and TRBJ2-7; TRBD1 matches at 10 bases. CDR3 length: 14 residues. The germline gives CDR1 MNHEY, CDR2 SVGAGI. V was clipped by 4 bases and J by 2 bases; unmatched bases: 2. The CDR3 sequence: CASSSTGGPYEQYF. In nucleotides, the CDR3 is TGTGCCAGCAGTTCGACAGGGGGCCCCTACGAGCAGTACTTC.

The chain uses TRBV15 and TRBJ1-1; TRBD1 is a possible D gene (6 bases). Germline V lookup: CDR1 LNHNV, CDR2 YYDKDF (reference sequence). This CDR3 region has 12 residues. The V end lost 0 bases, the J end lost 11 bases, and 10 bases lay between the germline ends. The CDR3 reads CATSRDTQGAFF. The CDR3 nucleotides read TGTGCCACCAGCAGAGATACGCAGGGGGCTTTCTTT.

This clone has more than one count but fewer than ten. The chain is built from TRBV6-5 and TRBJ1-2, with a weak D call TRBD1 (6 bases). The length of the CDR3 is 16 residues. CDR1 and CDR2 (germline): MNHEY, SVGAGI. The germline V and J ends were trimmed by 0 bases and 0 bases, with 11 bases remaining between them. CDR3 DNA sequence: TGTGCCAGCAGTTACTCGTGGACAGATTCTAACTATGGCTACACCTTC. Translated, it gives CASSYSWTDSNYGYTF.

V and J are TRBV28 and TRBJ1-4; possibly TRBD1 for D (6 bases). The CDR3 consists of 14 residues. Germline V CDR1 and CDR2: MDHEN, SYDVKM. Trimming left V 4 bases short and J 10 bases short, with 16 bases between. The CDR3 loop reads CASSSRGYGGKLFF. The CDR3 DNA sequence: TGTGCCAGCAGTTCCAGGGGATATGGTGGAAAACTGTTTTTT.

The chain employs TRBV19 and TRBJ2-3; 8 bases map to TRBD2. The CDR3 is made up of 16 amino acids. Germline V CDR1 and CDR2: LNHDA, SQIVND (reference sequence). After removal of 4 bases from V and 2 bases from J, the junction contained 8 bases not matched to a gene. DNA of the CDR3: TGTGCCAGTAGTACCCTAGCGGGCCCAATCACAGATACGCAGTATTTT. Translation gives CASSTLAGPITDTQYF.

The V call is TRBV6-4, the J call TRBJ2-5, with 10 positions matching TRBD2. Germline assignment: CDR1 MRHNA and CDR2 SNTAGT. J gave up 4 bases and V 5 bases, and 1 base lay outside the gene matches. This CDR3 contains 13 residues. Here the CDR3 reads CASSRLAGETQYF. The CDR3, as DNA: TGTGCCAGCAGTCGACTAGCGGGAGAGACCCAGTACTTC.

The chain employs TRBV19 and TRBJ1-2; weak D call: TRBD1 (5 bases). There are 17 residues in the CDR3. Germline CDR1 reads LNHDA; CDR2 reads SQIVND (reference sequence). V was trimmed by 2 bases and J by 5 bases, leaving 21 bases between them. The chain's CDR3 is CASSIFGGAGAGYGYTF. In nucleotides, the CDR3 is TGTGCCAGTAGTATATTTGGAGGGGCAGGCGCGGGGTATGGCTACACCTTC. Complete variable domain (other parts from reference TRBV19 and TRBJ1-2): DGGITQSPKYLFRKEGQNVTLSCEQNLNHDAMYWYRQDPGQGLRLIYYSQIVNDFQKGDIAEGYSVSREKKESFPLTVTSAQKNPTAFYLCASSIFGGAGAGYGYTFGSGTRLTVV.

The V call is TRBV20-1, the J call TRBJ1-4; a possible D gene is TRBD1 (5 bases). The CDR3 contains 11 residues. V was shortened by 5 bases and J by 8 bases, with 9 bases between the two germline ends. Germline CDR1 and CDR2: DFQATT and SNEGSKA (reference sequence). The CDR3 protein is CSAGQIEKLFF. The CDR3 coding sequence is TGCAGTGCTGGACAAATAGAAAAACTGTTTTTT.

The chain couples TRBV3-1 (or the pseudogene TRBV3-2) to TRBJ2-7, with 9 bases aligning to TRBD2. There are 13 residues in the CDR3. The V gene end was trimmed by 10 bases and the J gene end by 4 bases; junction bases not matched to a gene: 8. Germline V gives CDR1 LGHDT, CDR2 YNNKEL (reference sequence). The CDR3 region is CATGRTSGYEQYF. The CDR3 DNA reads TGTGCCACCGGGAGAACTAGCGGGTACGAGCAGTACTTC.

This chain uses TRBV5-1 with TRBJ1-1; weak D call: TRBD1 (5 bases). The CDR3 is made up of 14 amino acids. Looked up from germline, CDR1 is SGHRS and CDR2 is YFSETQ. V gave up 2 bases and J gave up 4 bases, with 12 bases separating them. This CDR3 is CASSFGGEGTEAFF. CDR3 DNA: TGCGCCAGCAGCTTTGGAGGGGAAGGCACTGAAGCTTTCTTT.

The rearrangement links TRBV19 to TRBJ1-1; D uncertain. Germline values: CDR1 LNHDA, CDR2 SQIVND (reference sequence). The V and J ends lost 5 bases and 4 bases respectively, with 11 bases between them. This CDR3 has 13 residues. The CDR3 reads CASSLKSGTEAFF. DNA for the CDR3: TGTGCCAGTAGTTTAAAGTCGGGCACTGAAGCTTTCTTT.

The rearrangement joins TRBV3-1 (or the pseudogene TRBV3-2) to TRBJ1-2; TRBD1 is a possible D gene (6 bases). The CDR3 spans 15 residues. The germline V gene has CDR1 LGHDT and CDR2 YNNKEL (reference sequence). V was shortened by 4 bases and J by 3 bases, with 15 bases between the two germline ends. The CDR3 loop is CASSPADGGHYGYTF. In DNA, the CDR3 is TGTGCCAGCAGCCCAGCTGACGGGGGGCACTATGGCTACACCTTC.

This clone was observed a few times. The chain uses TRBV5-1 and TRBJ1-2, with 9 positions matching TRBD1. This CDR3 has 16 residues. The germline gives CDR1 SGHRS, CDR2 YFSETQ. V lost 3 bases and J lost 4; bases outside the gene matches: 10. The CDR3 bases are TGCGCCAGCAGCTCGCTTCCAGGGACAGGGTTCTATGGCTACACCTTC. Protein sequence: CASSSLPGTGFYGYTF.

The CDR3 sequence is CASSGEFGSFVHEQYF. CDR3 nucleotides: TGTGCCAGCAGTGGGGAATTCGGGAGTTTCGTCCACGAGCAGTACTTC. The V gene is TRBV27, the J gene TRBJ2-7, with TRBD2 as a possible D gene (6 bases). The CDR3 is made up of 16 amino acids. Germline V gene sequence: CDR1 MNHEY, CDR2 SMNVEV (reference sequence). The germline V and J ends were trimmed by 5 bases and 5 bases, with 22 bases remaining between them.

The gene calls are TRBV19 and TRBJ1-4, with 8 bases aligning to TRBD1. This CDR3 spans 14 amino acids. After removal of 6 bases from V and 2 bases from J, the junction contained 2 bases not matched to a gene. Germline assignment: CDR1 LNHDA and CDR2 SQIVND (reference sequence). CDR3: CASRDRATNEKLFF. For the CDR3, the DNA is TGTGCCAGTAGGGACAGGGCGACTAATGAAAAACTGTTTTTT.

This chain connects TRBV7-6 to TRBJ2-5; 7 bases fit TRBD2. CDR1 is SGHVS and CDR2 is FNYEAQ in the germline V gene. Losses at the gene ends were 5 bases for V and 1 base for J; bases not matched to a gene: 7. CDR3 size: 15 residues. This CDR3 is CASSSPGLGQETQYF. CDR3 nucleotides: TGTGCCAGCAGCAGCCCCGGACTAGGCCAAGAGACCCAGTACTTC.

The chain carries TRBV4-1 and TRBJ1-4; D is unclear. Germline CDR1 MGHRA, CDR2 YSYEKL. V lost 0 bases, J lost 4 bases, and 9 bases lay in between. This CDR3 region has 15 residues. The CDR3: CASSQDPRVNEKLFF. Written as DNA, the CDR3 is TGCGCCAGCAGCCAAGATCCCCGGGTTAATGAAAAACTGTTTTTT.

The rearrangement uses TRBV7-6 and TRBJ2-7; D perhaps matches TRBD1 (6 bases). The V end was cut by 7 bases, the J end by 4 bases, with 17 bases between. Germline V gene lookup returns CDR1 SGHVS and CDR2 FNYEAQ. The CDR3 extends over 14 amino acids. The CDR3: CASTSLGGAYEQYF. The CDR3 coding sequence is TGTGCCAGCACCTCTCTAGGGGGAGCGTACGAGCAGTACTTC.

Here the CDR3 reads CASNSIAGDEQFF. As DNA, the CDR3 is TGTGCCAGTAATAGTATAGCGGGGGATGAGCAGTTCTTC. The chain recombines TRBV19 with TRBJ2-1, with 9 bases lining up with TRBD2. V dropped 7 bases and J dropped 8; count of bases not matched to a gene: 6. CDR3 length: 13 residues. Germline lookup yields CDR1 LNHDA and CDR2 SQIVND (reference sequence).

The V gene is TRBV5-1, the J gene TRBJ1-1; 7 nucleotides match TRBD1. The CDR3 totals 15 residues. After removal of 2 bases from V and 5 bases from J, the junction contained 9 bases not matched to a gene. Germline V CDR1 and CDR2: SGHRS, YFSETQ. The chain's CDR3 is CASSFKRQGRTEAFF. The CDR3 DNA follows: TGCGCCAGCAGCTTCAAACGACAGGGTCGGACTGAAGCTTTCTTT.

The chain joins TRBV7-2 to TRBJ2-5; D uncertain. The CDR3 has 14 residues. CDR1 and CDR2 (germline): SGHTA, FQGNSA. Trimming removed 3 bases from V and 2 bases from J, with 10 bases in between. The CDR3 region has the DNA TGTGCCAGCAGCTTCCGTTGGCAGCAAGAGACCCAGTACTTC. Translated: CASSFRWQQETQYF.

The V gene is TRBV5-4, the J gene TRBJ1-1; the match to TRBD1 covers 9 bases. The CDR3 runs to 16 residues. The J segment lost 1 base and the V segment lost 0 bases, leaving 4 bases of the junction unmatched. The germline CDR1 and CDR2 sequences are SGHNT and YYREEE (reference sequence). CDR3 loop: CASSLARGQGNTEAFF. CDR3 bases: TGTGCCAGCAGCTTGGCCCGGGGACAGGGGAACACTGAAGCTTTCTTT.

The chain recombines TRBV5-1 with TRBJ1-2, with D perhaps TRBD1 (5 bases). The CDR3 has 15 amino acids. Germline CDR1 and CDR2: SGHRS and YFSETQ. Trimming left V 0 bases short and J 6 bases short, with 15 bases between. The CDR3 DNA reads TGCGCCAGCAGCTTGGGGAAGGGGCGGGGAAATGGCTACACCTTC. Translating it yields CASSLGKGRGNGYTF.

V gene TRBV27 combines with J gene TRBJ1-1, with 7 bases identical to TRBD1. CDR1 is MNHEY and CDR2 is SMNVEV in the germline V gene (reference sequence). This CDR3 has 16 residues. Germline trimming cut 1 base from V and 0 bases from J; bases unmatched to any gene: 5. The CDR3 here is CASSLFGQVVNTEAFF. CDR3 DNA: TGTGCCAGCAGTTTATTTGGACAGGTTGTGAACACTGAAGCTTTCTTT.